This TCR beta chain was documented in a study of regulatory T cells in long-lasting Graves disease. V lost 1 base to trimming and J lost 5 bases, with 8 bases between them. The germline V gene has CDR1 MNHEY and CDR2 SMNVEV (reference sequence). CDR3 length equals 13 residues. Building of the TCR beta libraries involved iRepertoire HTBI primers and Arm-PCR of CDR3 regions. TCRdb reprocessed the multiplex PCR reads via MiXCR and lists one record per CDR3 protein. This repertoire shows under 500,000 distinct CDR3 sequences, about a fifth found once; its top ten account for about 8.3%. In its sample, this clonotype was seen a few times. The time point here: persistent/refractory GD, antithyroid drugs over 5 years with positive TRAb. PBMC RNA served as the TCR library source.

The chain employs TRBV27 and TRBJ1-1; D uncertain. The receptor comes from a female donor with Graves disease. Source: peripheral blood mononuclear cells (PBMCs), taken when the disease was refractory, from a patient treated with antithyroid drugs. CDR3 nucleotides: TGTGCCAGCAGTTTATGGTTCGGTACTGAAGCTTTCTTT. This gives the protein CASSLWFGTEAFF.